A single sample gave rise to the 18 T cell receptor beta chains below, sequenced in a study of blood T cell repertoires in COVID-19. The protocol was immunoSEQ multiplex PCR, while the TCRdb copy is restricted to in-frame clones and leaves out a portion. The data hold 150,000 or so clones, with 70% to 90% observed a single time. The sequencing sample was made of peripheral blood. The source is a man aged 60 to 69 who had recovered from COVID-19.

CDR3 sequence reads: CASSERTQEGPNSYEQYF. The CDR3 DNA follows: TGTGCCAGCAGTGAAAGGACACAGGAGGGACCCAACTCGTACGAGCAGTACTTC. V and J are TRBV6-1 and TRBJ2-7; weak D call: TRBD2 (6 bases). V lost 2 bases, J lost 4 bases, and 24 bases lay in between. There are 18 residues in the CDR3. Germline CDR1 reads MNHNS; CDR2 reads SASEGT.

This clone came up a few times. The CDR3 bases are TGTGCCAGCAGCTTACTACAGGGGTTGAGCTCCTACAATGAGCAGTTCTTC. It codes for CASSLLQGLSSYNEQFF. The chain has TRBV7-6 and TRBJ2-1, with 7 bases matching TRBD1. Germline CDR1 SGHVS, CDR2 FNYEAQ. After removal of 2 bases from V and 0 bases from J, the junction contained 7 bases not matched to a gene. The CDR3 spans 17 residues.

The V and J genes are TRBV7-9 and TRBJ2-5; 8 bases match TRBD1. This CDR3 is built from 16 residues. Unmatched junction bases numbered 10, after V lost 3 bases and J lost 4 bases. The germline CDR1 and CDR2 sequences are SEHNR and FQNEAQ (reference sequence). DNA of the CDR3: TGTGCCAGCAGCTTTACTTTGATCGGGACAGGAGAGACCCAGTACTTC. Amino acid sequence: CASSFTLIGTGETQYF.

The chain has TRBV10-3 and TRBJ2-1, with 10 nucleotides matching TRBD1. V lost 6 bases to trimming and J lost 9 bases; unmatched junction nucleotides: 5. CDR3 size: 13 residues. Germline V CDR1 and CDR2: ENHRY, SYGVKD. The CDR3 nucleotides are TGTGCCATCAGCGGACAGGGGGGAGGTGAGCAGTTCTTC. It codes for CAISGQGGGEQFF.

This chain links TRBV12-3 or TRBV12-4 with TRBJ1-1; tentatively, D is TRBD1 (6 bases). V dropped 6 bases and J dropped 5 bases, with 13 bases sitting between them. CDR3 length: 13 residues. This CDR3 reads CASSSQGPTEAFF. The CDR3 bases are TGTGCCAGCAGCTCGCAGGGGCCTACTGAAGCTTTCTTT.

The chain links TRBV3-1 (or the pseudogene TRBV3-2) to TRBJ2-5; 9 nucleotides align to TRBD2. V was pared by 4 bases and J by 3 bases, with 6 bases of the junction left unmatched. This CDR3 region has 15 residues. Germline V gene data show CDR1 as LGHDT and CDR2 as YNNKEL (reference sequence). The CDR3 DNA reads as TGTGCCAGCAGCCTACTAGCGGGTCGAGAAGAGACCCAGTACTTC. This gives the protein CASSLLAGREETQYF.

The rearrangement links TRBV7-9 to TRBJ2-1; 9 bases agree with TRBD2. The trim removed 1 base at V and 3 bases at J, leaving 1 base unmatched. The CDR3 has 15 residues. Germline CDR1 is SEHNR and CDR2 is FQNEAQ (reference sequence). The CDR3 DNA is TGTGCCAGCAGCTTAGGGCGGGGGGGCTACAATGAGCAGTTCTTC. Residues: CASSLGRGGYNEQFF.

The V call is TRBV3-1 (or the pseudogene TRBV3-2), the J call TRBJ2-7, with 12 nucleotides matching TRBD2. J was trimmed by 6 bases and V by 7 bases; bases with no gene match: 10. The CDR3 totals 15 residues. The germline CDR1 and CDR2 sequences are LGHDT and YNNKEL (reference sequence). The CDR3 coding sequence is TGTGCCAGCACCTTCTCTAGCGGGGGGGCCATCGAGCAGTACTTC. It is translated as CASTFSSGGAIEQYF.

The DNA for the CDR3 is TGTGCCAGCAGCCAAGATAGGCAGGGGAATTCACCCCTCCACTTT. Protein sequence: CASSQDRQGNSPLHF. The J gene is TRBJ1-6, the V gene TRBV3-1 (or the pseudogene TRBV3-2); a weak D match, TRBD1 (6 bases). The CDR3 contains 15 residues. Germline lookup yields CDR1 LGHDT and CDR2 YNNKEL (reference sequence). V lost 0 bases to trimming and J lost 7 bases, with 10 bases between them.

The CDR3 is CASSTPDRVGYGYTF. The CDR3 DNA is TGTGCCAGTAGTACGCCAGACAGGGTTGGATATGGCTACACCTTC. This chain uses TRBV19 with TRBJ1-2; 7 bases fit TRBD1. V shed 4 bases, J shed 5 bases, and the junction held 10 bases outside the gene matches. The CDR3 is 15 amino acids. Germline V gene sequence: CDR1 LNHDA, CDR2 SQIVND (reference sequence).

This clone was seen just once. This chain links TRBV2 with TRBJ2-2; D possibly corresponds to TRBD1 (6 bases). The V gene lost 4 bases and the J gene lost 3 bases, with 9 bases spanning the gap. CDR3 length: 14 amino acids. Per the germline V gene, CDR1 is SNHLY and CDR2 is FYNNEI. In nucleotides, the CDR3 is TGTGCCAGCAGTGGCACAGGGCACACCGGGGAGCTGTTTTTT. It encodes CASSGTGHTGELFF.

This chain joins TRBV3-1 (or the pseudogene TRBV3-2) and TRBJ1-2; the D is unclear. The length of the CDR3 is 14 residues. Trimming removed 0 bases at V and 0 bases at J, with 5 bases between. Germline V CDR1 and CDR2: LGHDT, YNNKEL (reference sequence). The CDR3 here is CASSQEGANYGYTF. The CDR3 bases are TGTGCCAGCAGCCAAGAGGGAGCTAACTATGGCTACACCTTC.

This sequence joins TRBV5-8 and TRBJ1-5; D is perhaps TRBD1 (5 bases). V was cut by 2 bases and J by 0 bases, with 12 bases left in between. This CDR3 is 16 amino acids long. Per the germline V gene, CDR1 is SGHTS and CDR2 is YDEGEE. CDR3 sequence reads: CASSLDQGFSNQPQHF. The CDR3, as DNA: TGTGCCAGCAGCTTAGACCAGGGCTTTAGCAATCAGCCCCAGCATTTT.

The chain links TRBV19 to TRBJ1-1; D is undetermined. V lost 8 bases and J lost 0, with 10 bases in between. This CDR3 contains 13 residues. CDR1 and CDR2 (germline): LNHDA, SQIVND (reference sequence). CDR3 DNA sequence: TGTGCCAGTTATACAGCCATGAACACTGAAGCTTTCTTT. Its protein product is CASYTAMNTEAFF.

The chain has TRBV5-1 and TRBJ1-1, with 7 nucleotides matching TRBD1. The J segment lost 1 base and the V segment lost 4 bases, leaving 7 bases of the junction unmatched. Germline-derived CDR1 and CDR2 are SGHRS and YFSETQ. The CDR3 loop spans 15 amino acids. CDR3 residues: CASSGGTAGNTEAFF. The CDR3, as DNA: TGCGCCAGCAGCGGGGGGACAGCCGGGAACACTGAAGCTTTCTTT.

This sequence joins TRBV6-4 and TRBJ2-7; D perhaps matches TRBD1 (6 bases). The CDR3 has 13 residues. CDR1 and CDR2 from the germline V gene are MRHNA and SNTAGT. V was cut by 6 bases and J by 5 bases, with 14 bases left in between. This chain's CDR3 is CASSAGAGNEQYF. Written as DNA, the CDR3 is TGTGCCAGCAGCGCAGGGGCAGGGAACGAGCAGTACTTC.

CDR3 in amino acids: CASSYISGELFF. The CDR3 bases are TGTGCCAGCAGCTACATTTCCGGGGAGCTGTTTTTT. V and J are TRBV3-1 (or the pseudogene TRBV3-2) and TRBJ2-2; D is unclear. In germline, CDR1 is LGHDT, CDR2 YNNKEL (reference sequence). V was pared by 5 bases and J by 6 bases, with 7 bases between. This CDR3 is 12 amino acids long.

This rearrangement joins TRBV5-1 to TRBJ1-3; 7 nucleotides line up with TRBD1. CDR1 and CDR2 from the germline V gene are SGHRS and YFSETQ. This CDR3 comprises 14 residues. V trimming: 3 bases; J trimming: 4 bases; junction bases outside the gene matches: 4. The CDR3 DNA sequence: TGCGCCAGCAGCTCAGGGACAGTCGGAAACACCATATATTTT. Amino acids: CASSSGTVGNTIYF.